Following are 18 T cell receptor beta chains from one sample sequenced in a study of T cell responses to AZD1222 COVID-19 vaccine. Generated by immunoSEQ multiplex PCR, the TCRdb table keeps only in-frame clones and is missing some. Of 95,000 to 100,000 clones in the sample, about 89% were seen once. The source was peripheral blood, collected 28 days after the second AZD1222 dose. Every receptor here comes from an adult who received the AZD1222 COVID-19 vaccine.

The sample holds a few counts of this clone. This chain connects TRBV4-1 to TRBJ1-2; 7 nucleotides line up with TRBD1. The CDR3 is made up of 15 amino acids. Germline V gene lookup returns CDR1 MGHRA and CDR2 YSYEKL. Germline trimming cut 1 base from V and 2 bases from J; bases unmatched to any gene: 4. For the CDR3, the DNA is TGCGCCAGCAGCCAAGGGGAACAGGGGAACTATGGCTACACCTTC. It codes for CASSQGEQGNYGYTF.

The V and J genes are TRBV3-1 (or the pseudogene TRBV3-2) and TRBJ1-2, with D tentatively TRBD1 (6 bases). Germline assignment: CDR1 LGHDT and CDR2 YNNKEL (reference sequence). The V end was cut by 3 bases, the J end by 4 bases, with 12 bases between. This CDR3 spans 14 amino acids. In DNA, the CDR3 is TGTGCCAGCAGCCAGGGACACAACCTCTATGGCTACACCTTC. This sequence encodes CASSQGHNLYGYTF.

The genes are TRBV7-2 and TRBJ2-7, with a tentative D call TRBD1 (6 bases). The CDR3 is 13 residues long. CDR1 and CDR2 (germline): SGHTA, FQGNSA. V gave up 5 bases and J gave up 9 bases, with 17 bases separating them. The CDR3 coding sequence is TGTGCCAGCAGCCCGACAGGTTCCGCCGGGCAGTACTTC. Protein product: CASSPTGSAGQYF. The variable domain in full, with the rest retrieved from reference TRBV7-2 and TRBJ2-7, is GAGVSQSPSNKVTEKGKDVELRCDPISGHTALYWYRQSLGQGLEFLIYFQGNSAPDKSGLPSDRFSAERTGGSVSTLTIQRTQQEDSAVYLCASSPTGSAGQYFGPGTRLTVT.

The gene calls are TRBV6-6 and TRBJ2-1, with D possibly TRBD2 on 6 matching bases. The CDR3 is 12 residues long. V lost 11 bases, J lost 1 base, and 9 bases lay in between. The germline V gene encodes CDR1 MNHNY and CDR2 SVGAGI (reference sequence). In nucleotides, the CDR3 is TGTGCCGGGGGGTTATCCTACAATGAGCAGTTCTTC. It encodes CAGGLSYNEQFF.

The chain links TRBV29-1 to TRBJ2-7; 7 nucleotides align to TRBD1. V was clipped by 6 bases and J by 3 bases; unmatched bases: 8. The CDR3 is made up of 13 amino acids. Germline CDR1 SQVTM, CDR2 ANQGSEA. The CDR3 here is CSVQPGTDYEQYF. CDR3 DNA sequence: TGCAGCGTGCAACCCGGGACAGACTACGAGCAGTACTTC.

The rearrangement links TRBV24-1 to TRBJ1-2; TRBD1 agrees at 11 bases. Germline-derived CDR1 and CDR2 are KGHDR and SFDVKD. The CDR3 has 14 residues. The junction had 4 bases not matched to a gene; V was cut back by 4 bases and J by 7 bases. This CDR3 is CATSDTGTGGGYTF. In DNA, the CDR3 is TGTGCCACCAGTGACACCGGGACAGGGGGTGGCTACACCTTC.

This sequence joins TRBV29-1 and TRBJ2-3; tentative D call: TRBD2 (6 bases). Trimming removed 7 bases at V and 2 bases at J, with 13 bases between. CDR1 and CDR2 (germline): SQVTM, ANQGSEA. This CDR3 comprises 13 residues. The CDR3 sequence is CSGGAGFTDTQYF. For the CDR3, the DNA is TGCAGCGGCGGCGCGGGGTTCACAGATACGCAGTATTTT.

Concerning this clone itself: The junction departs from germline at one end; a sequencing error may be responsible. The chain links TRBV7-2 to TRBJ1-1, with a possible D match to TRBD1 (5 bases). The CDR3 length is 13 residues. Germline V gene sequence: CDR1 SGHTA, CDR2 FQGNSA. DNA of the CDR3: TGTGCCAGCACCTTAGGGACTAACACTGAAGCTTTCTTT. This gives the protein CASTLGTNTEAFF.

CDR3 loop: CASSVVSGQGIPYEQYF. Here the CDR3 DNA reads TGCGCCAGCAGCGTCGTCTCGGGACAGGGAATCCCCTACGAGCAGTACTTC. This chain connects TRBV5-1 to TRBJ2-7, with 9 bases matching TRBD1. This CDR3 is 17 amino acids long. The germline CDR1 and CDR2 sequences are SGHRS and YFSETQ. Germline trimming cut 4 bases from V and 2 bases from J; bases unmatched to any gene: 13.

This clone was seen just once. This chain uses TRBV4-2 with TRBJ1-1, with D tentatively TRBD1 (5 bases). The V gene's germline CDR1 is LGHNA and CDR2 YNFKEQ. With 6 bases removed from V and 0 bases from J, the gap between germline ends came to 11 bases. The CDR3 loop spans 14 amino acids. This CDR3 reads CASRTGPMNTEAFF. For the CDR3, the DNA is TGTGCCAGCAGAACGGGGCCGATGAACACTGAAGCTTTCTTT.

This clone was found a few times. The rearrangement links TRBV5-4 to TRBJ1-1; D uncertain. Per germline, CDR1 SGHNT and CDR2 YYREEE (reference sequence). This CDR3 region has 13 residues. V lost 0 bases and J lost 1, with 4 bases in between. The CDR3 is CASSLAENTEAFF. The DNA of the CDR3 is TGTGCCAGCAGCTTGGCCGAGAACACTGAAGCTTTCTTT.

This clone was found a few times. This sequence joins TRBV4-3 and TRBJ1-1, with TRBD1 identical over 9 bases. The ends lost 0 bases at V and 1 base at J; junction bases unmatched: 12. Per germline, CDR1 LGHNA and CDR2 YSLEER. The CDR3 is 19 residues long. CDR3 region: CASSQDWGTGFAKNTEAFF. CDR3 in DNA: TGCGCCAGCAGCCAAGATTGGGGGACAGGGTTCGCAAAGAACACTGAAGCTTTCTTT.

The V gene is TRBV18, the J gene TRBJ2-7; possibly TRBD1 for D (6 bases). CDR3 length equals 13 residues. Per the germline V gene, CDR1 is KGHSH and CDR2 is LQKENI. Trimming cost V 3 bases and J 7 bases, with 13 bases left between them. The CDR3 protein is CASSPRGLEEQYF. In DNA form, the CDR3 reads TGTGCCAGCTCACCCAGGGGTCTGGAAGAGCAGTACTTC.

The chain couples TRBV10-3 to TRBJ1-2, with a tentative D call TRBD1 (5 bases). The V and J ends lost 5 bases and 2 bases respectively, with 18 bases between them. The CDR3 consists of 16 residues. Germline CDR1 ENHRY, CDR2 SYGVKD. In nucleotides, the CDR3 is TGTGCCATCAGTCAGGGACCCGCCACCTCCAACTATGGCTACACCTTC. This encodes CAISQGPATSNYGYTF.

V gene TRBV28 combines with J gene TRBJ2-7; TRBD2 might be the D (5 bases). This CDR3 is built from 12 residues. Germline assignment: CDR1 MDHEN and CDR2 SYDVKM. V was trimmed by 6 bases and J by 9 bases, leaving 15 bases between them. The CDR3, as DNA: TGTGCCAGCAGCACGGACCAACTAGGGCAGTACTTC. Encoded protein: CASSTDQLGQYF.

The chain is built from TRBV2 and TRBJ1-2, with TRBD1 matching over 9 bases. The CDR3 sequence is 13 residues long. Per the germline V gene, CDR1 is SNHLY and CDR2 is FYNNEI. J gave up 4 bases and V 6 bases, and 3 bases lay outside the gene matches. In DNA, the CDR3 is TGTGCCAGCAGCCGGGACAGGGCCTATGGCTACACCTTC. It encodes CASSRDRAYGYTF.

The chain carries TRBV18 and TRBJ1-5; D perhaps matches TRBD1 (5 bases). Germline V gene sequence: CDR1 KGHSH, CDR2 LQKENI. The CDR3 totals 15 residues. V was clipped by 3 bases and J by 12 bases, with 21 bases between them. For the CDR3, the DNA is TGTGCCAGCTCACCCTGGGACGACAGACCCCTGAGCCAGCATTTT. This translates into CASSPWDDRPLSQHF.

This clone showed up just once. V and J are TRBV9 and TRBJ2-7; maybe TRBD2 (5 bases). The V gene's germline CDR1 is SGDLS and CDR2 YYNGEE. The CDR3 is made up of 14 amino acids. V gave up 0 bases and J gave up 5 bases, with 12 bases separating them. Here the CDR3 DNA reads TGTGCCAGCAGCGTAGGGGCGGGTTCCAACGAGCAGTACTTC. Amino acids: CASSVGAGSNEQYF.